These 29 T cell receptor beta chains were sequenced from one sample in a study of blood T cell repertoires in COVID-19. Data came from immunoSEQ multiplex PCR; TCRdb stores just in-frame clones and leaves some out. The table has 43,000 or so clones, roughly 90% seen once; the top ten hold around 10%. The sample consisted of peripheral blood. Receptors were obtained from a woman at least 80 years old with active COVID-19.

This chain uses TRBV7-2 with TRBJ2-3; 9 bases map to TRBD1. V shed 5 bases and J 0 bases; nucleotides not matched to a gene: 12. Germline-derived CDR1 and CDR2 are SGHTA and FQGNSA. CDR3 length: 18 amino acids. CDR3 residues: CASSPTGGGMSSTDTQYF. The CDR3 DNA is TGTGCCAGCAGCCCAACAGGGGGCGGAATGAGCAGCACAGATACGCAGTATTTT. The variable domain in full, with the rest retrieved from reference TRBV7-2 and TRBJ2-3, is GAGVSQSPSNKVTEKGKDVELRCDPISGHTALYWYRQSLGQGLEFLIYFQGNSAPDKSGLPSDRFSAERTGGSVSTLTIQRTQQEDSAVYLCASSPTGGGMSSTDTQYFGPGTRLTVL.

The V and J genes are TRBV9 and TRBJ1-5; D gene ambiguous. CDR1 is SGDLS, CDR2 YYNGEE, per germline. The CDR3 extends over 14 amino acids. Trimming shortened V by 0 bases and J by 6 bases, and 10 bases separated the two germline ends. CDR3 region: CASSVGSEVQPQHF. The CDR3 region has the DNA TGTGCCAGCAGCGTAGGGTCTGAGGTTCAGCCCCAGCATTTT.

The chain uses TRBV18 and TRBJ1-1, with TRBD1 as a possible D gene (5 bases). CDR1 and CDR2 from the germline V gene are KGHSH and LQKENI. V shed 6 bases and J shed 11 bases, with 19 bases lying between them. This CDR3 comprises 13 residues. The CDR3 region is CASSPLRGGEAFF. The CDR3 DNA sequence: TGTGCCAGCTCCCCCCTAAGGGGAGGCGAGGCTTTCTTT.

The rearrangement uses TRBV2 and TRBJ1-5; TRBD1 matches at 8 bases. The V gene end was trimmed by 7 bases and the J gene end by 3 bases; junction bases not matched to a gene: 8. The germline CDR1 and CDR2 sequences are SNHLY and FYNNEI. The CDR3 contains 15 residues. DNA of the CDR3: TGTGCCAGCAAAGGGACAGGTGGCGTCAATCAGCCCCAGCATTTT. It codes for CASKGTGGVNQPQHF.

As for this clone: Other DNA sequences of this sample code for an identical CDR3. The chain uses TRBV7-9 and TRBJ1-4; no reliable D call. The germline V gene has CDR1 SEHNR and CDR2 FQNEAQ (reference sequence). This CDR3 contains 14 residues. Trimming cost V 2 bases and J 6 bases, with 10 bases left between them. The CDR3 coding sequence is TGTGCCAGCAGCTTACGGAGGGAAGATGAAAAACTGTTTTTT. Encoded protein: CASSLRREDEKLFF.

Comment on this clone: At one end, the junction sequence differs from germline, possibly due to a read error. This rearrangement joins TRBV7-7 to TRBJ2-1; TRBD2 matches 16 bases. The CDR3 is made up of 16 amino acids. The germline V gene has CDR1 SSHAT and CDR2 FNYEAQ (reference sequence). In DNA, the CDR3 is TGTGCTAGCAGCCTGGGACTAGCGGGGGGGCCGGATGAGCAGTTCTTC. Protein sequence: CASSLGLAGGPDEQFF.

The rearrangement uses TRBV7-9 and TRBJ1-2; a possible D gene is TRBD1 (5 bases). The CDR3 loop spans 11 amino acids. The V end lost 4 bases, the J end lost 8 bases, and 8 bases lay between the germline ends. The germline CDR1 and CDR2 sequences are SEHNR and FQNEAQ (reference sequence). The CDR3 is CASSCGGGYTF. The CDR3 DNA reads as TGTGCCAGCAGCTGCGGGGGGGGCTACACCTTC.

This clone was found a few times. CDR3 in DNA: TGTGCCAGCAGTCTAGGGGGTACAAATCAGCCCCAGCATTTT. The encoded protein is CASSLGGTNQPQHF. The V gene is TRBV28, the J gene TRBJ1-5; weak D call: TRBD1 (6 bases). V lost 5 bases to trimming and J lost 4 bases, with 12 bases between them. The CDR3 runs to 14 residues. Germline V lookup: CDR1 MDHEN, CDR2 SYDVKM.

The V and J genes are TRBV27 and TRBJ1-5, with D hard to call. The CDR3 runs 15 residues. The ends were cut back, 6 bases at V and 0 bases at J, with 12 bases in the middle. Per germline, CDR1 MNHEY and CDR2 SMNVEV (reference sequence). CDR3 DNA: TGTGCCAGCAGCCCTAGAACCGATAGCAATCAGCCCCAGCATTTT. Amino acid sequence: CASSPRTDSNQPQHF.

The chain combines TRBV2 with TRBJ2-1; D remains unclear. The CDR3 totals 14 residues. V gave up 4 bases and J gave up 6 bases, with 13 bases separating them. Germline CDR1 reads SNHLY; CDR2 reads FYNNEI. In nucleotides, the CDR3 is TGTGCCAGCAGTGTCGACATAACCTCCAATGAGCAGTTCTTC. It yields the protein CASSVDITSNEQFF. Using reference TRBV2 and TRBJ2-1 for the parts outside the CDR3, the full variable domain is EPEVTQTPSHQVTQMGQEVILRCVPISNHLYFYWYRQILGQKVEFLVSFYNNEISEKSEIFDDQFSVERPDGSNFTLKIRSTKLEDSAMYFCASSVDITSNEQFFGPGTRLTVL.

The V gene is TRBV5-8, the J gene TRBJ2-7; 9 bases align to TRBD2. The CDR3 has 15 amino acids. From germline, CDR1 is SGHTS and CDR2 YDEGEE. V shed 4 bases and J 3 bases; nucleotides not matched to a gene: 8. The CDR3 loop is CASSPQAGGNYEQYF. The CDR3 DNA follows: TGTGCCAGCAGCCCACAAGCGGGGGGAAACTACGAGCAGTACTTC.

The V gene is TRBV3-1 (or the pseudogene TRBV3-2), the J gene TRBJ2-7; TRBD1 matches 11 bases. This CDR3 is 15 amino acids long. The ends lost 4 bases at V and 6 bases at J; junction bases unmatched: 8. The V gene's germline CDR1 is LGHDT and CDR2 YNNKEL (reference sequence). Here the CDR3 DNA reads TGTGCCAGCAGCCTGTATGGACAGGGGGCGGGCGAGCAGTACTTC. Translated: CASSLYGQGAGEQYF.

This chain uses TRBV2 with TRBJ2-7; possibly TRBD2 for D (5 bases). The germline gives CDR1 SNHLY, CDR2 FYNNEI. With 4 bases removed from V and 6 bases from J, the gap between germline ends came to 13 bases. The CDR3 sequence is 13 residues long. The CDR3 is CASSVFSRGEQYF. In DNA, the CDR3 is TGTGCCAGCAGTGTATTCTCTCGGGGCGAGCAGTACTTC. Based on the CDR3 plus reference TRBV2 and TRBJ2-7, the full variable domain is EPEVTQTPSHQVTQMGQEVILRCVPISNHLYFYWYRQILGQKVEFLVSFYNNEISEKSEIFDDQFSVERPDGSNFTLKIRSTKLEDSAMYFCASSVFSRGEQYFGPGTRLTVT.

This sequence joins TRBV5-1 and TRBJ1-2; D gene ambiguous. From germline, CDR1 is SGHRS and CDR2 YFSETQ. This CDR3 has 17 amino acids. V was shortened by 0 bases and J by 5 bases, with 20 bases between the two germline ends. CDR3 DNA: TGCGCCAGCAGCTTGGGCCCTAGCGGGGTCCAACAGTATGGCTACACCTTC. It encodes CASSLGPSGVQQYGYTF.

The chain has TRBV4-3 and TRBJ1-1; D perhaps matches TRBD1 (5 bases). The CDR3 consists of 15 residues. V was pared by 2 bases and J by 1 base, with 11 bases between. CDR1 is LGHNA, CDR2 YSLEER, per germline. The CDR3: CASSQLGRGNTEAFF. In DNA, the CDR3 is TGCGCCAGCAGCCAACTAGGGAGGGGGAACACTGAAGCTTTCTTT.

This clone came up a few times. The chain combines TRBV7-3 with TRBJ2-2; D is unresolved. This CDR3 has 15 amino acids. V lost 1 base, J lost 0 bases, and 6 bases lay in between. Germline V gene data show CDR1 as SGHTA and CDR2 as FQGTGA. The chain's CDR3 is CASSLNGPNTGELFF. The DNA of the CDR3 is TGTGCCAGCAGCTTAAATGGGCCGAACACCGGGGAGCTGTTTTTT.

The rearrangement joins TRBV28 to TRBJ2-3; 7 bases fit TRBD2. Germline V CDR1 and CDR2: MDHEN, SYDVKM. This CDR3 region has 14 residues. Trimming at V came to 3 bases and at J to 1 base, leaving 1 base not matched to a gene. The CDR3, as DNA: TGTGCCAGCAGTTTTCTAGCGGGCACAGATACGCAGTATTTT. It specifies CASSFLAGTDTQYF.

The DNA of the CDR3 is TGTGCCAGCAGTTACGGGACAGGGGTTCAACACTATGGCTACACCTTC. It specifies CASSYGTGVQHYGYTF. The chain recombines TRBV6-5 with TRBJ1-2; 10 bases align to TRBD1. This CDR3 spans 16 amino acids. The germline V gene has CDR1 MNHEY and CDR2 SVGAGI. Trimming removed 2 bases from V and 3 bases from J; junction bases left unmatched: 6.

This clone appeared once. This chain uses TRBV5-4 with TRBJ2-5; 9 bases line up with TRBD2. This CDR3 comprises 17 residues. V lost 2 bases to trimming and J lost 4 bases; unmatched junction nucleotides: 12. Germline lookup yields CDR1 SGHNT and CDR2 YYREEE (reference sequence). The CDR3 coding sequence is TGTGCCAGCAGCTTAAAAAGCGGCGGGGGGGCCGGAGAGACCCAGTACTTC. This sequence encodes CASSLKSGGGAGETQYF.

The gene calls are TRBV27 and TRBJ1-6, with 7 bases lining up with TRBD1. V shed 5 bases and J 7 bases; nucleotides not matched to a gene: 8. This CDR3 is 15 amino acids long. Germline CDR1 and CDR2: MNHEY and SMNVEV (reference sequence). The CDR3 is CASSLQGQQNSPLHF. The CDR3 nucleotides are TGTGCCAGCAGTCTACAGGGACAGCAGAATTCACCCCTCCACTTT.

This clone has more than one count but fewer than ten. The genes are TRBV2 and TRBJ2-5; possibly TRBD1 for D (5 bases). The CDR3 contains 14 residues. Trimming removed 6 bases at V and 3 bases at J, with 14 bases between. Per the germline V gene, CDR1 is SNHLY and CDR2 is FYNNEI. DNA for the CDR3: TGTGCCAGCAGATATGGCAGGGCAGAAGAGACCCAGTACTTC. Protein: CASRYGRAEETQYF.

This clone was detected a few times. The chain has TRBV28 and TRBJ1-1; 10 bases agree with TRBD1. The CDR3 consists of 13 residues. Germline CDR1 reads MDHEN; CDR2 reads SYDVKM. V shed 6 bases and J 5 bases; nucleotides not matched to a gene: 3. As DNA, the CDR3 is TGTGCCAGCAGGAGGACAGGGGGTACTGAAGCTTTCTTT. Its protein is CASRRTGGTEAFF.

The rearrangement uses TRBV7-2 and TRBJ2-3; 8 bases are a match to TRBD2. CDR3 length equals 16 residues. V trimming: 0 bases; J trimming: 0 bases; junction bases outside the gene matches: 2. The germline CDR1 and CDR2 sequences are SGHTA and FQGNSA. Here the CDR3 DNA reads TGTGCCAGCAGCTTAGCGCCTAGCGGGAGCACAGATACGCAGTATTTT. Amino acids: CASSLAPSGSTDTQYF.

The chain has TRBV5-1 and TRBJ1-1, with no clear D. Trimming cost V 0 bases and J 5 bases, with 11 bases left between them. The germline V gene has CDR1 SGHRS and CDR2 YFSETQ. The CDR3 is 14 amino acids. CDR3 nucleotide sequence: TGCGCCAGCAGCTTGGACGCCAGAGGGACTGAAGCTTTCTTT. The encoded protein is CASSLDARGTEAFF. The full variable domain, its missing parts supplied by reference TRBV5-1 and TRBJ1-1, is KAGVTQTPRYLIKTRGQQVTLSCSPISGHRSVSWYQQTPGQGLQFLFEYFSETQRNKGNFPGRFSGRQFSNSRSEMNVSTLELGDSALYLCASSLDARGTEAFFGQGTRLTVV.

The CDR3 coding sequence is TGCGCCAGCACCCCCCCAGGCACAAATGGCTACACCTTC. Amino acid sequence: CASTPPGTNGYTF. This rearrangement joins TRBV5-1 to TRBJ1-2; D is uncertain. This CDR3 contains 13 residues. V was shortened by 6 bases and J by 6 bases, with 15 bases between the two germline ends. Germline CDR1 and CDR2: SGHRS and YFSETQ.

CDR3 in amino acids: CASSLVARSETQYF. CDR3 nucleotides: TGTGCCAGCAGCTTAGTTGCCAGGTCGGAGACCCAGTACTTC. The chain employs TRBV7-2 and TRBJ2-5; the D is unclear. V lost 1 base, J lost 5 bases, and 11 bases lay in between. Germline CDR1 SGHTA, CDR2 FQGNSA. This CDR3 comprises 14 residues.

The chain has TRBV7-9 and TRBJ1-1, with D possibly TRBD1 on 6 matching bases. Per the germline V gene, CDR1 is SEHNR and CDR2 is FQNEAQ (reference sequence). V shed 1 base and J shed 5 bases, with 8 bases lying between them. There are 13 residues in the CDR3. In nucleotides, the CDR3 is TGTGCCAGCAGCTTAGAAGGACAGACTGAAGCTTTCTTT. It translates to CASSLEGQTEAFF.

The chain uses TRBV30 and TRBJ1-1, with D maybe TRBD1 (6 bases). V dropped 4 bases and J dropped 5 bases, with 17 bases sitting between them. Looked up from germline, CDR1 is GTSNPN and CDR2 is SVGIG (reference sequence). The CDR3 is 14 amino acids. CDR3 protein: CAWTRGGGNTEAFF. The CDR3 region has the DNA TGTGCCTGGACGCGGGGGGGCGGGAATACTGAAGCTTTCTTT.

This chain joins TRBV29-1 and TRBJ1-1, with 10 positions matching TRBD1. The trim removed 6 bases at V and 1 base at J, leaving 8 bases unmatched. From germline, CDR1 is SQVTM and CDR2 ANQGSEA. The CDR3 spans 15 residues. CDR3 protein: CSVVVGDRGNTEAFF. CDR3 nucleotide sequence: TGCAGCGTCGTTGTGGGGGACAGGGGGAACACTGAAGCTTTCTTT.